This T cell receptor (beta chain) was sequenced for a study of vaccination and CD4 T cells after COVID-19. Study observations and caveats: In median terms, SARS-CoV-2-reactive clonotypes went from roughly 22 to 38, a nonsignificant rise. Among those convalescent, a median 86.3% of reactive clones emerged solely post-vaccination.

Details on this clonotype: Antigen unknown.

CD4+ T cells that had been cultured provided DNA sequenced with the Oncomine TCR Beta short-read assay. TCRdb used MiXCR to reprocess the PCR reads, holding one entry per CDR3 protein. This sample has more than 12,000 distinct CDR3 sequences, with approximately 73% found just once. The CDR3 is made up of 12 amino acids. From germline, CDR1 is DFQATT and CDR2 SNEGSKA (reference sequence). With V trimmed by 4 bases and J by 3 bases, 1 base remained unmatched. The treatment: roughly nine-day PBMC culture with coronavirus spike peptide pools or control peptides (ViraFEST assay). ViraFEST stimulated the growth of antigen-specific T cells using peptide pools and subsequently profiled their TCRs by sequencing.

Sequencing was performed on CD4+ T cells from blood, cultured in vitro. The chain employs TRBV20-1 and TRBJ1-2; 8 nucleotides agree with TRBD1. The origin of this receptor is a human donor who had recovered from COVID-19. CDR3 nucleotides: TGCAGTGCTATGGGACAGGACTATGGCTACACCTTC. This translates into CSAMGQDYGYTF.